A selection of T cell receptor beta chains follows, all from one sample in a study of fetal regulatory T cell absence and autoimmunity. The table came from immunoSEQ multiplex PCR; TCRdb's copy has only in-frame clones and leaves some out. The repertoire holds around 100,000 clones, with 72% as singletons. Sequencing was performed on pancreas tissue. Receptors were obtained from a male donor with IPEX syndrome. The CDR3 runs from the conserved cysteine through the conserved F or W. A D gene is named only where the DNA matches it firmly. Rows may omit the clone size; those that give it use once, few, many or a size class.

v_call	j_call	d_call	clone_size	cdr3_length	cdr3_nt	cdr3_aa
TRBV18	TRBJ2-7	TRBD2	NA	15	TGTGCCAGCTCACCACCCAGCGGGAGTACGGACGAGCAGTACTTC	CASSPPSGSTDEQYF
TRBV18	TRBJ2-5	NA	few	15	TGTGCCAGCTCACCCCGACAAGGTGGACAAGAGACCCAGTACTTC	CASSPRQGGQETQYF
TRBV11-2	TRBJ2-5	TRBD2	once	14	TGTGCCAGCAGCTTAGGGATAGCGGGAGAGACCCAGTACTTC	CASSLGIAGETQYF
TRBV6-1	TRBJ2-3	NA	NA	13	TGTGCCAGCAGCGCAGAGTTCACAGATACGCAGTATTTT	CASSAEFTDTQYF
TRBV19	TRBJ2-2	NA	NA	14	TGTGCCAGTAGTAGTAGCGGGAACACCGGGGAGCTGTTTTTT	CASSSSGNTGELFF
TRBV5-1	TRBJ1-1	NA	NA	15	TGCGCCAGCAGCTTATGGGGGGCCGAGAACACTGAAGCTTTCTTT	CASSLWGAENTEAFF
TRBV6-6	TRBJ2-5	NA	few	13	TGTGCCAGCAGTCCCCAGGGTCAAGAGACCCAGTACTTC	CASSPQGQETQYF
TRBV7-9	TRBJ2-6	TRBD1	NA	19	TGTGCCAGCAGTATAGGGGGCCAGGCTACTGCGGCTGGGGCCAACGTCCTGACTTTC	CASSIGGQATAAGANVLTF
TRBV6-5	TRBJ2-3	TRBD2	NA	15	TGTGCCAGCAGTTACTCTAGCGGGAGCACAGATACGCAGTATTTT	CASSYSSGSTDTQYF
TRBV5-5	TRBJ2-5	NA	NA	13	TGTGCCAGCAGCTCCGGGCCTCAAGAGACCCAGTACTTC	CASSSGPQETQYF
TRBV7-2	TRBJ2-7	TRBD2	NA	14	TGTGCCAGCAGCTTAGGACTAGCGGGGTACGAGCAGTACTTC	CASSLGLAGYEQYF